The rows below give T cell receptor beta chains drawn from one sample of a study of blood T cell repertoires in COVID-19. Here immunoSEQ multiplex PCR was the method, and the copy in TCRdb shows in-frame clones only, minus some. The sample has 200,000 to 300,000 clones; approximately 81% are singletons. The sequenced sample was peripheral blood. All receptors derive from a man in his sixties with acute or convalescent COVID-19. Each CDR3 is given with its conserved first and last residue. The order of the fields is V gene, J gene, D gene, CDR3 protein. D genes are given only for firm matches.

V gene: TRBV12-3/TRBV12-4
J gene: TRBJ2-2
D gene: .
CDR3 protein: CASSFSNTGELFF

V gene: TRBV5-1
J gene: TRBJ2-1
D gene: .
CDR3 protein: CASSLEQWNEQFF

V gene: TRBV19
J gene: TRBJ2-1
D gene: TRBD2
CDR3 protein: CASSSRRTSGSYNEQFF

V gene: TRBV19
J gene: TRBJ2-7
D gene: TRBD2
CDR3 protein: CASLGRESYEQYF

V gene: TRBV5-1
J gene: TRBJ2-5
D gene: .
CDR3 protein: CASSLETVQETQYF

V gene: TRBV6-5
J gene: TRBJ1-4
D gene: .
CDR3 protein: CASSLRRPPEKLFF

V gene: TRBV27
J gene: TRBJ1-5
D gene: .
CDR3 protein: CASSSQGINQPQHF

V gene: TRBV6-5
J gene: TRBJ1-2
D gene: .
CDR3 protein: CASHIEAHNYGYTF

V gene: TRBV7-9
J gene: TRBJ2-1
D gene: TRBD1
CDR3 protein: CASSFHDRVGAYNEQFF

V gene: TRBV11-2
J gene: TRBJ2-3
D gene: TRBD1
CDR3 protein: CASSLGTGHTDTQYF

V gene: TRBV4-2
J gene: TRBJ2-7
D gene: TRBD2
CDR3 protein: CASSREVSGRIAPYEQYF

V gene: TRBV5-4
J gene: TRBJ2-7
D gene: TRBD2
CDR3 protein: CASTTSGREQYF

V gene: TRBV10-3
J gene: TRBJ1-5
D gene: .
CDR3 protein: CAISDGQTSNQPQHF

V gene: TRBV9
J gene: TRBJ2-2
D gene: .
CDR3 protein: CASSVATGSGNTGELFF

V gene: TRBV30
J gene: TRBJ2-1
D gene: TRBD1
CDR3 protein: CAWRKGQSSYNEQFF

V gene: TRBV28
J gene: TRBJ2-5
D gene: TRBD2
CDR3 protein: CASSKPGLAGGRETQYF

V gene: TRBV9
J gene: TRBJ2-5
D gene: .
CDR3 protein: CASSVAPGNQETQYF

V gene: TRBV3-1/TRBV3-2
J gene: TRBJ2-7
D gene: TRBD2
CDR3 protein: CASSLWTSGGEQYF

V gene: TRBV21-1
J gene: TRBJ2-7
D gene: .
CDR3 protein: CASSKAALYRQGGLEQYF

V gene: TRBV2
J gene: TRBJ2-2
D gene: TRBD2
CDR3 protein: CASRTGLALNTGELFF

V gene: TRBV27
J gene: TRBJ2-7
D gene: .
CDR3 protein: CASSSRGAEDYEQYF

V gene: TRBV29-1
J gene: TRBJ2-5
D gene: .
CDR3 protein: CSVQRVETQYF

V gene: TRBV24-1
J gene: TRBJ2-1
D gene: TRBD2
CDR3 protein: CATSDPGLFDEQFF

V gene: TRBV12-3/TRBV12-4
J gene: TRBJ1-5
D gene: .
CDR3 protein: CASSLGGTQPQHF

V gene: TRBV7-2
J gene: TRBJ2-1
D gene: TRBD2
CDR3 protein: CASSLLAGGPGNEQFF

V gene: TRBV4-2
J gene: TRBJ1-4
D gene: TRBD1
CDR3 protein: CASSPRDRGLDNEKLFF

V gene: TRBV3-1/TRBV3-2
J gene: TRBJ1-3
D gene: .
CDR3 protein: CASSRHSSGNTIYF

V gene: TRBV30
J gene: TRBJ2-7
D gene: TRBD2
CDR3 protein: CAWSVQTDLAGGFSYEQYF

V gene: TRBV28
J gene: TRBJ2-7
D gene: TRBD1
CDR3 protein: CASSPGVTRGLTAYEQYF

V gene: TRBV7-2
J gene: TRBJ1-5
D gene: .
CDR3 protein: CASSLGTSYSNQPQHF

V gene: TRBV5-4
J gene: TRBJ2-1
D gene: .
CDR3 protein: CASSLVRLANNEQFF

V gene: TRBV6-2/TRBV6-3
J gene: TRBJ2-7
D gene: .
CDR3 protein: CASSGLTYEQYF

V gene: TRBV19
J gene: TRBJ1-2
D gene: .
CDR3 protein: CASSIDHRDGYGYTF